Detailed here is one T cell receptor beta chain. As yet, its antigen is unknown. This entry belongs to a study of a mutant IDH1 vaccine in newly diagnosed glioma. The time point denotes: week 5, during vaccination. Each dose delivered 300 ug of mutant IDH1 20-mer peptide subcutaneously with imiquimod. Only in-frame clones appear in the TCRdb table, and some are missing; sequencing was by immunoSEQ multiplex PCR. The sample carries roughly 51,000 clones, approximately 81% recorded once. The TCR originated in a man aged 25-40 years with glioma. This specimen was PBMCs, taken from a glioma patient whose treatment included an IDH1 peptide vaccine.

The CDR3 coding sequence is TGTGCCAGCAGCGGGGGGGGCGGGTCAGAGACCCAGTACTTC. Its translation is CASSGGGGSETQYF. V usage is TRBV5-4 and J usage is TRBJ2-5; possible D gene TRBD2, 7 bases. Germline V gene lookup returns CDR1 SGHNT and CDR2 YYREEE (reference sequence). Trimming took 4 bases from V and 4 from J, leaving 14 bases between them. The CDR3 is made up of 14 amino acids.